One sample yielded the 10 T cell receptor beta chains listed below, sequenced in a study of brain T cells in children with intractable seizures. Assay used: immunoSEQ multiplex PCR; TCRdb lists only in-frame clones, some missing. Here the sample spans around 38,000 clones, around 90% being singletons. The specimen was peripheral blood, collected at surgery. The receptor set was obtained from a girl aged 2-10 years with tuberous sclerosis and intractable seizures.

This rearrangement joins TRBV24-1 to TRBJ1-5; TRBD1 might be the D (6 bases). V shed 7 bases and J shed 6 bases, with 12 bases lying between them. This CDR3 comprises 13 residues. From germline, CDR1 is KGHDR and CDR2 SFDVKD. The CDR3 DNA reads TGTGCCACCAGCAAACAGGGCTCTCAGCCCCAGCATTTT. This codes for CATSKQGSQPQHF.

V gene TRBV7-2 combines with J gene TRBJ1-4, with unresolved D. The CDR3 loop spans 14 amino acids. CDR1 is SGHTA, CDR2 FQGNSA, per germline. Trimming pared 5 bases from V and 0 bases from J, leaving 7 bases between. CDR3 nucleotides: TGTGCCAGCAGCGCCTACCCAACTAATGAAAAACTGTTTTTT. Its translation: CASSAYPTNEKLFF.

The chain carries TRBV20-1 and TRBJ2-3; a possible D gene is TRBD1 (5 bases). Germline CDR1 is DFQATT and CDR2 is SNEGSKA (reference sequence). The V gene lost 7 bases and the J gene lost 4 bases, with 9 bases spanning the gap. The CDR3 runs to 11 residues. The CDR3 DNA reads TGCAGTGTAACCAGGGCAGATACGCAGTATTTT. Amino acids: CSVTRADTQYF.

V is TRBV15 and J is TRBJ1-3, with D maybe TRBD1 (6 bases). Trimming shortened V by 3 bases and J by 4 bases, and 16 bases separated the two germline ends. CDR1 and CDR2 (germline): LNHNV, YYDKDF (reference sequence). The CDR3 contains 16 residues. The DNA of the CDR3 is TGTGCCACCAGCAGTGGATTCAGGGGTTCAGGAAACACCATATATTTT. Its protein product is CATSSGFRGSGNTIYF.

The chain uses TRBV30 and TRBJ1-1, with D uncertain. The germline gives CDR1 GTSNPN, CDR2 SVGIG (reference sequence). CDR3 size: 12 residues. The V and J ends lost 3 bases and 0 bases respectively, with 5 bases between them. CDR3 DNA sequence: TGTGCCTGGAGGGGCCTGAACACTGAAGCTTTCTTT. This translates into CAWRGLNTEAFF.

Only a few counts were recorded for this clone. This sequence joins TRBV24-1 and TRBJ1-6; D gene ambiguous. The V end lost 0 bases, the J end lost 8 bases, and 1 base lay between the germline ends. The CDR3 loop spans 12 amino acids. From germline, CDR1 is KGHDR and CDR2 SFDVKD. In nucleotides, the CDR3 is TGTGCCACCAGTGATTTGGATTCACCCCTCCACTTT. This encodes CATSDLDSPLHF.

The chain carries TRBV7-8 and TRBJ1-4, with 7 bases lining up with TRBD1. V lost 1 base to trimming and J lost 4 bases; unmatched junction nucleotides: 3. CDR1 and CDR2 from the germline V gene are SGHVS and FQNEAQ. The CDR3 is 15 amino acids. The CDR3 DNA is TGTGCCAGCAGCTTAGACCGGGACAGTAATGAAAAACTGTTTTTT. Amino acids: CASSLDRDSNEKLFF.

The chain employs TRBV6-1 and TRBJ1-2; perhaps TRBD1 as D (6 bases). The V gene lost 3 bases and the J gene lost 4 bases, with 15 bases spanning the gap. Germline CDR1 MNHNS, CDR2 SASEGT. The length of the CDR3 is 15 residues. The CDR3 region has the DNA TGTGCCAGCAGTGATCCCGGGACATTATTCTATGGCTACACCTTC. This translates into CASSDPGTLFYGYTF.

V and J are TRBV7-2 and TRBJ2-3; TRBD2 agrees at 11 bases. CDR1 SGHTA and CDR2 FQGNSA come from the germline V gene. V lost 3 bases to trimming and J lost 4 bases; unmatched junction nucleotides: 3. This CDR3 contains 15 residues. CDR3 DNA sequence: TGTGCCAGCAGCTTTAGCGGGGGGGTCCCAGATACGCAGTATTTT. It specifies CASSFSGGVPDTQYF.

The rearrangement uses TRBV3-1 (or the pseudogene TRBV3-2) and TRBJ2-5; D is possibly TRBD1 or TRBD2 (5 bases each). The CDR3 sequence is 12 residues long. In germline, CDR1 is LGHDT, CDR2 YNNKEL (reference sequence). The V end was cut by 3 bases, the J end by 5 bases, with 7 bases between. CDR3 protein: CASSQGPETQYF. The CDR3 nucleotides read TGTGCCAGCAGCCAGGGACCGGAGACCCAGTACTTC.